These 25 T cell receptor beta chains originate from one sample sequenced in a study of human thymus T cells. Sequencing used immunoSEQ multiplex PCR; TCRdb keeps in-frame clones, though not all of them. The profile covers just over 45,000 clones, with roughly 94% appearing a single time and over 0.15% taken by the ten largest. Sequencing input: blood. These receptor sequences come from a girl less than two years old with a congenital heart defect but otherwise immunologically healthy.

The V gene is TRBV6-6, the J gene TRBJ2-7; TRBD2 aligns across 9 bases. This CDR3 has 15 amino acids. V lost 7 bases, J lost 0 bases, and 7 bases stayed unmatched. Germline-derived CDR1 and CDR2 are MNHNY and SVGAGI (reference sequence). The CDR3 here is CASTQLAGLSYEQYF. The CDR3 DNA follows: TGTGCCAGCACCCAACTAGCGGGCCTCTCCTACGAGCAGTACTTC.

This clone is a singleton in its sample. This chain uses TRBV7-9 with TRBJ1-1, with TRBD1 matching 7 bases. The V gene end was trimmed by 3 bases and the J gene end by 6 bases; junction bases not matched to a gene: 16. The CDR3 contains 17 residues. Germline CDR1 SEHNR, CDR2 FQNEAQ (reference sequence). The CDR3 region has the DNA TGTGCCAGCAGCTTTCTTGCAGGGGGGTTATTAGGCGCTGAAGCTTTCTTT. Amino acid sequence: CASSFLAGGLLGAEAFF.

CDR3 nucleotide sequence: TGTGCTAGTGGCTCCTACAGGGATCGCTCTGGCTCCTACGAGCAGTACTTC. Its protein is CASGSYRDRSGSYEQYF. This chain links TRBV12-5 with TRBJ2-7, with D tentatively TRBD1 (6 bases). Germline lookup yields CDR1 LGHNT and CDR2 FRNRAP. This CDR3 spans 17 amino acids. V was trimmed by 6 bases and J by 0 bases, leaving 21 bases between them.

This clone was observed once. The V gene is TRBV4-2, the J gene TRBJ1-4; no definite D call. Between the trimmed V and J ends, which lost 0 bases and 3 bases, there was a span of 11 bases. This CDR3 spans 16 amino acids. Germline CDR1 is LGHNA and CDR2 is YNFKEQ. The CDR3 DNA sequence: TGTGCCAGCAGCCAAGATGGGTATAGCCCTAATGAAAAACTGTTTTTT. It encodes CASSQDGYSPNEKLFF.

The CDR3 is CASSSPGASGNTIYF. CDR3 coding DNA: TGTGCCAGCAGCTCCCCAGGGGCGAGTGGAAACACCATATATTTT. J is TRBJ1-3 and V is TRBV7-8; maybe TRBD1 (6 bases). This CDR3 region has 15 residues. The ends were cut back, 4 bases at V and 3 bases at J, with 13 bases in the middle. CDR1 SGHVS and CDR2 FQNEAQ come from the germline V gene.

The chain employs TRBV6-1 and TRBJ2-7; D possibly corresponds to TRBD2 (5 bases). The CDR3 extends over 15 amino acids. V was cut by 7 bases and J by 3 bases, with 19 bases left in between. CDR1 MNHNS and CDR2 SASEGT come from the germline V gene. The DNA for the CDR3 is TGTGCCAGCACCCAAGGAGGTGGCAGGTTCTACGAGCAGTACTTC. Its translation: CASTQGGGRFYEQYF.

The chain recombines TRBV9 with TRBJ2-5, with a tentative D call TRBD2 (7 bases). CDR3 length: 17 residues. V dropped 4 bases and J dropped 1 base, with 20 bases sitting between them. Per the germline V gene, CDR1 is SGDLS and CDR2 is YYNGEE. Here the CDR3 DNA reads TGTGCCAGCAGCCTCAGTTGGGGGGGCAGGCTCCAAGAGACCCAGTACTTC. Encoded protein: CASSLSWGGRLQETQYF. Full variable domain (rest looked up from reference TRBV9 and TRBJ2-5): DSGVTQTPKHLITATGQRVTLRCSPRSGDLSVYWYQQSLDQGLQFLIQYYNGEERAKGNILERFSAQQFPDLHSELNLSSLELGDSALYFCASSLSWGGRLQETQYFGPGTRLLVL.

This chain connects TRBV29-1 to TRBJ2-3; 9 bases are a match to TRBD2. Germline V lookup: CDR1 SQVTM, CDR2 ANQGSEA. The junction had 3 bases not matched to a gene; V was cut back by 1 base and J by 1 base. The CDR3 has 15 amino acids. DNA of the CDR3: TGCAGCGTTGAAGGCGGGAGGGGGGGCACAGATACGCAGTATTTT. Translating it yields CSVEGGRGGTDTQYF.

This clone showed up just a few times. The V call is TRBV7-9, the J call TRBJ1-5; D is undetermined. The V end lost 3 bases, the J end lost 7 bases, and 10 bases lay between the germline ends. This CDR3 contains 13 residues. In germline, CDR1 is SEHNR, CDR2 FQNEAQ (reference sequence). CDR3 nucleotide sequence: TGTGCCAGCAGCTTTCGCGTCGGACAGCCCCAGCATTTT. This encodes CASSFRVGQPQHF.

The chain uses TRBV7-9 and TRBJ2-3; 7 bases map to TRBD2. Looked up from germline, CDR1 is SEHNR and CDR2 is FQNEAQ (reference sequence). There are 14 residues in the CDR3. The V segment lost 5 bases and the J segment 2 bases; nucleotides outside the gene matches: 4. The DNA of the CDR3 is TGTGCCAGCAGCCCAAGCGGGGTCACAGATACGCAGTATTTT. Translated, it gives CASSPSGVTDTQYF.

The chain recombines TRBV5-6 with TRBJ2-7; D gene uncertain. Germline V CDR1 and CDR2: SGHDT, YYEEEE. CDR3 length equals 14 residues. V was clipped by 0 bases and J by 5 bases, with 12 bases between them. As DNA, the CDR3 is TGTGCCAGCAGCTTGGAGGCCCTAGGGAACGAGCAGTACTTC. Its protein product is CASSLEALGNEQYF.

CDR3 loop: CASSRLAGLANEQFF. The CDR3 nucleotides are TGTGCCAGCTCGAGACTAGCGGGTTTAGCCAATGAGCAGTTCTTC. The V gene is TRBV18, the J gene TRBJ2-1; the match to TRBD2 covers 10 bases. This CDR3 spans 15 amino acids. V lost 6 bases to trimming and J lost 6 bases; unmatched junction nucleotides: 8. The germline gives CDR1 KGHSH, CDR2 LQKENI.

The chain couples TRBV7-9 to TRBJ2-1, with 15 bases matching TRBD2. The CDR3 is 16 residues long. Looked up from germline, CDR1 is SEHNR and CDR2 is FQNEAQ (reference sequence). V shed 4 bases, J shed 7 bases, and the junction held 5 bases outside the gene matches. CDR3 sequence (DNA): TGTGCCAGCAGCTCGACCGGGACTAGCGGGAGGAATGAGCAGTTCTTC. Translation: CASSSTGTSGRNEQFF.

This chain's CDR3 is CASSPTSAIDYNEQFF. The DNA of the CDR3 is TGCGCCAGCAGCCCAACTAGCGCAATCGACTACAATGAGCAGTTCTTC. This rearrangement joins TRBV5-1 to TRBJ2-1; 7 bases are a match to TRBD2. V dropped 4 bases and J dropped 3; count of bases not matched to a gene: 10. This CDR3 contains 16 residues. CDR1 and CDR2 from the germline V gene are SGHRS and YFSETQ.

This chain links TRBV5-4 with TRBJ2-3; 7 nucleotides agree with TRBD2. The CDR3 contains 16 residues. Trimming removed 4 bases from V and 7 bases from J; junction bases left unmatched: 15. Germline V gene data show CDR1 as SGHNT and CDR2 as YYREEE (reference sequence). CDR3 residues: CASSTSGTIKGNTQYF. CDR3 DNA: TGTGCCAGCAGCACATCGGGGACTATTAAAGGAAATACGCAGTATTTT.

This chain connects TRBV29-1 to TRBJ2-3; D not certain. The CDR3 is 12 amino acids. Germline-derived CDR1 and CDR2 are SQVTM and ANQGSEA. The V gene lost 3 bases and the J gene lost 1 base, with 5 bases spanning the gap. The DNA for the CDR3 is TGCAGCGTTGACGTCGGCACAGATACGCAGTATTTT. Residues: CSVDVGTDTQYF.

The rearrangement joins TRBV2 to TRBJ2-4; 9 nucleotides match TRBD2. CDR1 is SNHLY, CDR2 FYNNEI, per germline. The CDR3 has 19 residues. The trim removed 4 bases at V and 0 bases at J, leaving 13 bases unmatched. The CDR3, as DNA: TGTGCCAGCAGTGCCCGGGTTAGCGGGAGCTTATTAGCCAAAAACATTCAGTACTTC. It is translated as CASSARVSGSLLAKNIQYF. Full variable domain (rest looked up from reference TRBV2 and TRBJ2-4): EPEVTQTPSHQVTQMGQEVILRCVPISNHLYFYWYRQILGQKVEFLVSFYNNEISEKSEIFDDQFSVERPDGSNFTLKIRSTKLEDSAMYFCASSARVSGSLLAKNIQYFGAGTRLSVL.

This chain connects TRBV27 to TRBJ2-2; TRBD2 matches 9 bases. The length of the CDR3 is 16 residues. J was trimmed by 6 bases and V by 6 bases; bases with no gene match: 11. Germline V CDR1 and CDR2: MNHEY, SMNVEV (reference sequence). The CDR3 loop is CASRALAGSVPGELFF. CDR3 bases: TGTGCCAGCAGGGCACTAGCGGGTTCGGTCCCCGGGGAGCTGTTTTTT.

The table lists this clone with a count of one. This chain connects TRBV15 to TRBJ2-3; TRBD2 matches at 10 bases. CDR1 and CDR2 (germline): LNHNV, YYDKDF (reference sequence). Unmatched junction bases numbered 12, after V lost 0 bases and J lost 6 bases. CDR3 length: 18 amino acids. CDR3 sequence: CATSRDWGTSGTADTQYF. The CDR3 coding sequence is TGTGCCACCAGCAGAGATTGGGGAACTAGCGGGACTGCGGATACGCAGTATTTT.

The chain is built from TRBV12-5 and TRBJ1-4; 9 nucleotides agree with TRBD1. CDR3 length: 15 amino acids. Germline CDR1 reads LGHNT; CDR2 reads FRNRAP. Losses at the gene ends were 7 bases for V and 8 bases for J; bases not matched to a gene: 11. The CDR3 coding sequence is TGTGCTAGTGCCCTTGAACAGGGGGCGCGCGAAAAACTGTTTTTT. This sequence encodes CASALEQGAREKLFF.

Here the CDR3 reads CASSLAVVRKNIQYF. DNA for the CDR3: TGTGCCAGCAGCTTGGCTGTTGTTCGCAAAAACATTCAGTACTTC. The chain carries TRBV7-9 and TRBJ2-4, with D unclear. The CDR3 extends over 15 amino acids. Per the germline V gene, CDR1 is SEHNR and CDR2 is FQNEAQ (reference sequence). Trimming shortened V by 3 bases and J by 3 bases, and 12 bases separated the two germline ends. The full variable domain, its missing parts supplied by reference TRBV7-9 and TRBJ2-4, is DTGVSQNPRHKITKRGQNVTFRCDPISEHNRLYWYRQTLGQGPEFLTYFQNEAQLEKSRLLSDRFSAERPKGSFSTLEIQRTEQGDSAMYLCASSLAVVRKNIQYFGAGTRLSVL.

This chain uses TRBV6-1 with TRBJ2-5, with unresolved D. Trimming left V 6 bases short and J 12 bases short, with 14 bases between. Germline V gene sequence: CDR1 MNHNS, CDR2 SASEGT. This CDR3 spans 11 amino acids. As DNA, the CDR3 is TGTGCCAGCAGCGAAACAAAGGCGGAGTACTTC. Translated: CASSETKAEYF.

The chain joins TRBV4-2 to TRBJ2-2; D gene ambiguous. Germline V lookup: CDR1 LGHNA, CDR2 YNFKEQ. The CDR3 extends over 14 amino acids. The V end was cut by 0 bases, the J end by 4 bases, with 6 bases between. The CDR3 sequence: CASSQELVTGELFF. Here the CDR3 DNA reads TGTGCCAGCAGCCAAGAGCTAGTCACCGGGGAGCTGTTTTTT.

V gene TRBV5-4 combines with J gene TRBJ2-3; the D is unclear. V lost 2 bases and J 0 bases, leaving 7 bases between the germline ends. This CDR3 has 14 residues. Per the germline V gene, CDR1 is SGHNT and CDR2 is YYREEE (reference sequence). CDR3 nucleotide sequence: TGTGCCAGCAGCTTTGGACGGAGCACAGATACGCAGTATTTT. Translating it yields CASSFGRSTDTQYF. Complete variable domain (other parts from reference TRBV5-4 and TRBJ2-3): ETGVTQSPTHLIKTRGQQVTLRCSSQSGHNTVSWYQQALGQGPQFIFQYYREEENGRGNFPPRFSGLQFPNYSSELNVNALELDDSALYLCASSFGRSTDTQYFGPGTRLTVL.

This chain connects TRBV7-7 to TRBJ2-1; 10 positions agree with TRBD2. Germline V CDR1 and CDR2: SSHAT, FNYEAQ (reference sequence). Unmatched junction bases numbered 12, after V lost 1 base and J lost 9 bases. CDR3 length equals 17 residues. The CDR3, as DNA: TGTGCCAGCAGCTTAGGTCCAGCGGGAGGGCCGGTGGGTGAGCAGTTCTTC. Translated, it gives CASSLGPAGGPVGEQFF.